Here is one T cell receptor beta chain with its context. Original processing methods: Amplification of reference gene primers provided the estimated nucleated cell counts. Profiled with immunoSEQ multiplex PCR; TCRdb holds only in-frame clones, not every one. The V and J calls and the clone size are those of that table, but D and trimming were determined from the DNA. Seen here are fewer than 200,000 clones, roughly four fifths observed once, and the top ten hold 7.7%. This sample was taken from a study of blood T cell repertoires in COVID-19. For the study at large: COVID-19 samples, acute and convalescent, were from the United States, Italy and Spain. Nucleic acid was either cDNA or gDNA, and it came from T cells, B-cell-depleted T cells, or PBMCs.

Looked up from germline, CDR1 is SGHVS and CDR2 is FQNEAQ. The V and J ends lost 1 base and 1 base respectively, with 10 bases between them. The CDR3 consists of 16 residues. The chain carries TRBV7-8 and TRBJ2-2; no definite D call. The sequenced material came from peripheral blood. The clonotype comes from a man aged 35 to 55 who had recovered from COVID-19. Here the CDR3 DNA reads TGTGCCAGCAGCTTAGTTGTACAGCTGAACACCGGGGAGCTGTTTTTT. Translated, it gives CASSLVVQLNTGELFF.